Listed below are T cell receptor beta chains from one sample, sequenced in a study of T cell responses to AZD1222 COVID-19 vaccine. The protocol was immunoSEQ multiplex PCR, while the TCRdb copy is restricted to in-frame clones and leaves out a portion. The sample records under 140,000 clones, 88% being singletons. The sequencing used peripheral blood, collected on day 0 of AZD1222 vaccination. The receptors come from an adult in good health. Both conserved end residues are part of each CDR3. The order of the fields is V gene, J gene, D gene, clone size, CDR3 DNA, CDR3 protein. A D gene is named only where the DNA matches it firmly. Clone sizes are given selectively: once, few, many, or a class where the clone is expanded.

>TRBV4-1|TRBJ1-1|-|-
TGCGCCAGCAGCCAAGAACCCCCTCCTAGTCGGACTGAAGCTTTCTTT
CASSQEPPPSRTEAFF
>TRBV7-9|TRBJ1-1|-|-
TGTGCCAGCAGCCTATCGGACACTTACTTGCCGGAAGCTTTCTTT
CASSLSDTYLPEAFF
>TRBV11-2|TRBJ2-1|-|-
TGTGCCAGCAGCTTAAGGTTACTGAAACCTACAATGGAGCAGTTCTTC
CASSLRLLKPTMEQFF
>TRBV7-6|TRBJ1-2|-|once
TGTGCCAGCAGCTTAGGGGGCTACACCTTC
CASSLGGYTF
>TRBV6-2/TRBV6-3|TRBJ2-4|TRBD2|-
TGTGCCAGCAGTCCACCCCGGATCGCGGGAGGTTCCAAAAACATTCAGTACTTC
CASSPPRIAGGSKNIQYF
>TRBV20-1|TRBJ1-3|-|-
TGCAGTGCTAGTCATGGCGGGGCCTCTGGAAACACCATATATTTT
CSASHGGASGNTIYF
>TRBV2|TRBJ2-7|TRBD2|-
TGTGCCAGCAGCTTGCTAGCGGGGGCCGGCGAGCAGTACTTC
CASSLLAGAGEQYF
>TRBV30|TRBJ2-1|-|many
TGTGCCTGGAGCCCCTCCAGTCTCTCCTACAATGAGCAGTTCTTC
CAWSPSSLSYNEQFF
>TRBV19|TRBJ1-5|-|few
TGTGCCAGTAGTATAGGCCGGTCTCGGGGCAATCAGCCCCAGCATTTT
CASSIGRSRGNQPQHF
>TRBV6-5|TRBJ2-7|TRBD2|-
TGTGCCAGCAGTCGACTAGCGGGAGCCCACGAGCAGTACTTC
CASSRLAGAHEQYF
>TRBV30|TRBJ1-5|-|once
TGTGCCTGGAGTCTCCTGGGGCGTCAGCCCCAGCATTTT
CAWSLLGRQPQHF
>TRBV2|TRBJ1-1|-|many
TGTGCCAGCAGGTTGACAGGTTACGACACTGAAGCTTTCTTT
CASRLTGYDTEAFF
>TRBV6-5|TRBJ1-1|TRBD1|-
TGTGCCAGCATCGAGGCAGGGGGCGCCGACACTGAAGCTTTCTTT
CASIEAGGADTEAFF
>TRBV18|TRBJ2-7|TRBD1|-
TGTGCCAGCTCAGCGGGACAGGGGGGCTACGAGCAGTACTTC
CASSAGQGGYEQYF
>TRBV12-3/TRBV12-4|TRBJ2-7|TRBD2|-
TGTGCCAGCAGTTTGGGAGCGGGACCGCAGTACTTC
CASSLGAGPQYF
>TRBV2|TRBJ1-5|-|-
TGTGCCAGCCGTCGGGGCAGGGAAGGTTTTCAGCCCCAGCATTTT
CASRRGREGFQPQHF
>TRBV30|TRBJ1-2|TRBD1|-
TGTGCCTGGAAGACTTACGGACAGGGGGCGAGAGGCTACACCTTC
CAWKTYGQGARGYTF
>TRBV4-1|TRBJ1-2|-|-
TGCGCCAGCAGCCCCATAGCAGGGGTAGATGGCTACACCTTC
CASSPIAGVDGYTF
>TRBV11-2|TRBJ2-7|-|-
TGTGCCAGCAGCTACGACATAAGCCTTTACGAGCAGTACTTC
CASSYDISLYEQYF
>TRBV18|TRBJ1-2|-|-
TGTGCCAGCTCACCACTTGAAGGGCGAGGGCCCTATGGCTACACCTTC
CASSPLEGRGPYGYTF
>TRBV7-9|TRBJ1-1|-|-
TGTGCCAGCAGCTCCTGGTCCCCTGAAGCTTTCTTT
CASSSWSPEAFF
>TRBV5-1|TRBJ2-3|TRBD2|-
TGCGCCAGCAGCTTGGACGCAGGGAGGGAGGTGGATACGCAGTATTTT
CASSLDAGREVDTQYF
>TRBV7-6|TRBJ1-1|TRBD1|-
TGTGCCAGCAGCCCTAGGACAGGGAAGAACACTGAAGCTTTCTTT
CASSPRTGKNTEAFF
>TRBV6-5|TRBJ1-5|-|-
TGTGCCAGCAGGCCCCTCGGTGGGGCAGATCAGCCCCAGCATTTT
CASRPLGGADQPQHF
>TRBV18|TRBJ2-7|TRBD1|-
TGTGCCAGCTCACCACCGGGACAGCTCTCCTACGAGCAGTACTTC
CASSPPGQLSYEQYF
>TRBV5-1|TRBJ2-3|TRBD2|few
TGCGCCAGCAGCGGTCTAGCGGGAGGCACAGATACGCAGTATTTT
CASSGLAGGTDTQYF
>TRBV11-2|TRBJ1-1|-|few
TGTGCCAGCAGCCCCAGGGCCTTGAACACTGAAGCTTTCTTT
CASSPRALNTEAFF
>TRBV18|TRBJ1-2|-|-
TGTGCCAGCTCACCATCGACGGGGGGAGTTCCTTATGGCTACACCTTC
CASSPSTGGVPYGYTF
>TRBV13|TRBJ2-2|-|-
TGTGCCAGCAGGAAAATCGGGGAGCTGTTTTTT
CASRKIGELFF
>TRBV6-5|TRBJ1-5|TRBD1|-
TGTGCCAGCAGTCAGGGGGCATATGGCAATCAGCCCCAGCATTTT
CASSQGAYGNQPQHF
>TRBV13|TRBJ2-5|-|-
TGTGCCAGCAGCTTAGGCCCCAGGGAAACCTTCCAAGAGACCCAGTACTTC
CASSLGPRETFQETQYF
>TRBV9|TRBJ2-1|-|-
TGTGCCAGCAGCGTAGATTTCCGGGATGGGTACAATGAGCAGTTCTTC
CASSVDFRDGYNEQFF
>TRBV19|TRBJ1-3|-|-
TGTGCCAGTAGTCGACTCGGCTCTGGAAACACCATATATTTT
CASSRLGSGNTIYF
>TRBV4-1|TRBJ1-6|-|-
TGCGCCAGCAGCCAGAGGTCGGACAGCTATAATTCACCCCTCCACTTT
CASSQRSDSYNSPLHF
>TRBV4-2|TRBJ1-4|-|-
TGTGCCAGCAGCCGAGGTTCAACTAATGAAAAACTGTTTTTT
CASSRGSTNEKLFF
>TRBV13|TRBJ1-4|-|-
TGTGCCAGCAGCTCAAGGGCGTCTGGTAATGAAAAACTGTTTTTT
CASSSRASGNEKLFF
>TRBV5-5|TRBJ1-2|TRBD1|-
TGTGCCAGCAGCCTAAACGACAGGGGAATCTATGGCTACACCTTC
CASSLNDRGIYGYTF
>TRBV5-4|TRBJ2-2|TRBD2|-
TGTGCCATCGGTGGGGGACTAGCGGGAGCGTCTCCCGGGGAGCTGTTTTTT
CAIGGGLAGASPGELFF
>TRBV7-6|TRBJ2-7|-|once
TGTGCCAGCAGCCCCACTTACGAGCAGTACTTC
CASSPTYEQYF
>TRBV9|TRBJ2-7|-|-
TGTGCCAGCAGCGTATCCCCAGATCCTACCTACGAGCAGTACTTC
CASSVSPDPTYEQYF
>TRBV6-1|TRBJ1-2|-|-
TGTGCCAGCAGTGAAGCGCCAGGGAGGAACTATGGCTACACCTTC
CASSEAPGRNYGYTF
>TRBV9|TRBJ2-5|-|-
TGTGCCAGCAGCGTAGGGCCTAGCGTAAAAGAGACCCAGTACTTC
CASSVGPSVKETQYF
>TRBV6-5|TRBJ2-2|-|-
TGTGCCAGCAGTACAGGCCGGGGTACCGGGGAGCTGTTTTTT
CASSTGRGTGELFF
>TRBV11-2|TRBJ1-6|-|-
TGTGCCAGCAGCTTAATATCCCAGAGTCTATCCCTCCACTTT
CASSLISQSLSLHF